This passage covers 30 T cell receptor beta chains from one sample sequenced in a study of blood T cell repertoires in COVID-19. Some clones are missing from TCRdb's copy, which holds only in-frame ones; the method was immunoSEQ multiplex PCR. The data contain roughly 50,000 clones, approximately 83% of them seen just once; the ten biggest clones take up roughly 10%. Sequencing used peripheral blood. The source is a human donor in a cohort sampled during active COVID-19.

Worth noting for this clone: Its ends do not fully match the called genes, so a read error is possible. The chain carries TRBV11-2 and TRBJ2-7; the match to TRBD1 covers 8 bases. Germline V CDR1 and CDR2: SGHAT, FQNNGV. This CDR3 has 14 residues. For the CDR3, the DNA is TGTGCCAGCAGCTTAGTATCGGGAGCGGACAGGGTCCAATTC. Protein: CASSLVSGADRVQF.

This rearrangement joins TRBV18 to TRBJ2-3, with TRBD2 matching over 10 bases. The CDR3 has 15 amino acids. Looked up from germline, CDR1 is KGHSH and CDR2 is LQKENI. V gave up 4 bases and J gave up 3 bases; unmatched junction bases: 4. CDR3 sequence reads: CASSRLAGDTDTQYF. CDR3 bases: TGTGCCAGCTCACGTCTAGCGGGAGATACAGATACGCAGTATTTT. The entire variable domain, with the rest obtained from reference TRBV18 and TRBJ2-3, is as follows: NAGVMQNPRHLVRRRGQEARLRCSPMKGHSHVYWYRQLPEEGLKFMVYLQKENIIDESGMPKERFSAEFPKEGPSILRIQQVVRGDSAAYFCASSRLAGDTDTQYFGPGTRLTVL.

The chain combines TRBV18 with TRBJ2-3, with TRBD1 matching 10 bases. This CDR3 is built from 14 residues. The ends lost 5 bases at V and 3 bases at J; junction bases unmatched: 2. CDR1 and CDR2 from the germline V gene are KGHSH and LQKENI. The CDR3: CASSGDRGTDTQYF. The CDR3 DNA is TGTGCCAGCTCAGGGGACAGGGGAACAGATACGCAGTATTTT.

The rearrangement joins TRBV19 to TRBJ2-7; 8 positions match TRBD2. The CDR3 is 16 residues long. Trimming at V came to 1 base and at J to 0 bases, leaving 5 bases not matched to a gene. CDR1 is LNHDA, CDR2 SQIVND, per germline (reference sequence). The CDR3 loop reads CASSIGGGRFSYEQYF. In nucleotides, the CDR3 is TGTGCCAGTAGTATAGGTGGCGGGAGGTTCTCCTACGAGCAGTACTTC.

The gene calls are TRBV9 and TRBJ2-1; 11 nucleotides line up with TRBD1. The J segment lost 5 bases and the V segment lost 3 bases, leaving 4 bases of the junction unmatched. The CDR3 contains 15 residues. CDR1 is SGDLS and CDR2 is YYNGEE in the germline V gene. CDR3 loop: CASSAGQGANNEQFF. The CDR3 DNA follows: TGTGCCAGCAGCGCCGGACAGGGGGCCAACAATGAGCAGTTCTTC.

This chain uses TRBV5-4 with TRBJ1-3; 9 bases fit TRBD1. The J segment lost 3 bases and the V segment lost 2 bases, leaving 3 bases of the junction unmatched. CDR3 length: 15 amino acids. From germline, CDR1 is SGHNT and CDR2 YYREEE (reference sequence). For the CDR3, the DNA is TGTGCCAGCAGCTTTACGACAGGGGGTGGAAACACCATATATTTT. Translating it yields CASSFTTGGGNTIYF.

V usage is TRBV2 and J usage is TRBJ2-3; no firm D call. Germline V gene lookup returns CDR1 SNHLY and CDR2 FYNNEI. Trimming shortened V by 7 bases and J by 5 bases, and 7 bases separated the two germline ends. The CDR3 has 11 residues. CDR3 sequence (DNA): TGTGCCAGCAACCTAGGAGATACGCAGTATTTT. This encodes CASNLGDTQYF.

This clone was detected only a few times. The chain has TRBV20-1 and TRBJ2-1, with TRBD2 matching 14 bases. The CDR3 has 19 amino acids. Trimming at V came to 3 bases and at J to 6 bases, leaving 16 bases not matched to a gene. The germline gives CDR1 DFQATT, CDR2 SNEGSKA (reference sequence). The CDR3 DNA reads TGCAGTGCTAGTCTATGGACTAGCGGGGGGTGGTCGGGGAGCAATGAGCAGTTCTTC. It codes for CSASLWTSGGWSGSNEQFF.

This clone showed up just once. J is TRBJ1-2 and V is TRBV19, with TRBD1 matching 10 bases. This CDR3 comprises 13 residues. The V and J ends lost 6 bases and 7 bases, in that order; junction bases with no gene match: 5. Germline V CDR1 and CDR2: LNHDA, SQIVND (reference sequence). CDR3 bases: TGTGCCAGTAGCGGGACAGGGGCCCTTGGCTACACCTTC. This encodes CASSGTGALGYTF.

The chain has TRBV5-8 and TRBJ2-3; TRBD2 matches at 10 bases. This CDR3 has 18 residues. The J segment lost 2 bases and the V segment lost 7 bases, leaving 16 bases of the junction unmatched. Germline-derived CDR1 and CDR2 are SGHTS and YDEGEE. Written as DNA, the CDR3 is TGTGCCAGCCCCTGGATTCCGGGACTAGCGACTTTCACAGATACGCAGTATTTT. Translated: CASPWIPGLATFTDTQYF.

The J gene is TRBJ1-1, the V gene TRBV10-1; 7 nucleotides agree with TRBD1. This CDR3 spans 16 amino acids. Germline CDR1 is WNHNN and CDR2 is SYGVQD (reference sequence). V shed 0 bases, J shed 1 base, and the junction held 5 bases outside the gene matches. CDR3 amino acids: CASSESGDRANTEAFF. In DNA form, the CDR3 reads TGCGCCAGCAGTGAGTCGGGTGACAGGGCGAACACTGAAGCTTTCTTT.

The CDR3 sequence: CASRPTRQSTDTQYF. DNA for the CDR3: TGTGCCAGCAGACCTACACGACAGAGCACAGATACGCAGTATTTT. The V gene is TRBV6-5, the J gene TRBJ2-3; D perhaps matches TRBD1 (5 bases). From germline, CDR1 is MNHEY and CDR2 SVGAGI. V lost 6 bases, J lost 0 bases, and 13 bases lay in between. The CDR3 sequence is 15 residues long.

This chain joins TRBV5-4 and TRBJ1-1; D may be TRBD1 (5 bases). The CDR3 has 14 residues. Trimming took off 4 bases at V and 0 bases at J, with 10 bases between the two ends. Looked up from germline, CDR1 is SGHNT and CDR2 is YYREEE (reference sequence). This CDR3 reads CASSPVGVNTEAFF. The CDR3 coding sequence is TGTGCCAGCAGCCCGGTAGGGGTGAACACTGAAGCTTTCTTT.

This chain uses TRBV18 with TRBJ2-1; 10 bases are shared with TRBD1. Germline trimming cut 6 bases from V and 7 bases from J; bases unmatched to any gene: 12. CDR1 is KGHSH, CDR2 LQKENI, per germline. The CDR3 consists of 16 residues. The CDR3 DNA sequence: TGTGCCAGCTCCCAGGGACAGGGGCAAATGGGAAATGAGCAGTTCTTC. Its protein is CASSQGQGQMGNEQFF.

The V call is TRBV2, the J call TRBJ1-5; D perhaps matches TRBD1 (5 bases). V shed 8 bases and J shed 6 bases, with 23 bases lying between them. Germline values: CDR1 SNHLY, CDR2 FYNNEI. The CDR3 covers 16 residues. CDR3 region: CASRRVDGGNSQPQHF. Written as DNA, the CDR3 is TGTGCCAGCCGGAGGGTAGACGGGGGGAACAGTCAGCCCCAGCATTTT.

This chain joins TRBV9 and TRBJ2-1, with 11 bases identical to TRBD2. The CDR3 consists of 14 residues. J lost 8 bases, V lost 0 bases, and 1 base had no gene match. Germline V gene data show CDR1 as SGDLS and CDR2 as YYNGEE. CDR3 amino acids: CASSVGLAGYEQFF. The CDR3 bases are TGTGCCAGCAGCGTAGGACTAGCGGGATATGAGCAGTTCTTC.

The V gene is TRBV6-4, the J gene TRBJ2-1, with D possibly being TRBD2 (5 bases). Between the trimmed V and J ends, which lost 7 bases and 2 bases, there was a span of 12 bases. CDR3 length: 14 amino acids. CDR1 MRHNA and CDR2 SNTAGT come from the germline V gene. The CDR3 sequence is CASNPSEAYNEQFF. In DNA form, the CDR3 reads TGTGCCAGCAATCCCTCGGAGGCCTACAATGAGCAGTTCTTC.

This rearrangement joins TRBV6-1 to TRBJ2-7; the match to TRBD1 covers 7 bases. Looked up from germline, CDR1 is MNHNS and CDR2 is SASEGT. The CDR3 length is 16 residues. V dropped 5 bases and J dropped 1; count of bases not matched to a gene: 11. This CDR3 reads CASSQGTALRSYEQYF. The CDR3 DNA reads TGTGCCAGCAGTCAAGGGACAGCTTTAAGGTCCTACGAGCAGTACTTC.

This sequence joins TRBV6-2 or TRBV6-3 and TRBJ2-7; D ambiguous. The germline V gene encodes CDR1 MNHEY and CDR2 SVGEGT. The CDR3 totals 15 residues. V lost 2 bases and J 2 bases, leaving 13 bases between the germline ends. DNA for the CDR3: TGTGCCAGCAGTTACAGGAGTAGCCGTACCTACGAGCAGTACTTC. It codes for CASSYRSSRTYEQYF.

The V and J genes are TRBV9 and TRBJ2-3; perhaps TRBD2 as D (6 bases). Trimming shortened V by 2 bases and J by 8 bases, and 6 bases separated the two germline ends. Germline V lookup: CDR1 SGDLS, CDR2 YYNGEE. This CDR3 region has 11 residues. CDR3 protein: CASSVGGTQYF. CDR3 nucleotide sequence: TGTGCCAGCAGCGTCGGGGGTACGCAGTATTTT.

This chain links TRBV7-9 with TRBJ2-3; D is perhaps TRBD2 (5 bases). The germline gives CDR1 SEHNR, CDR2 FQNEAQ (reference sequence). With 1 base removed from V and 3 bases from J, the gap between germline ends came to 14 bases. This CDR3 is 16 amino acids long. CDR3 nucleotides: TGTGCCAGCAGCTTAGTGGGGTCGGGGTGGACAGATACGCAGTATTTT. Protein product: CASSLVGSGWTDTQYF.

The rearrangement joins TRBV4-2 to TRBJ1-2; D remains unclear. The CDR3 has 15 amino acids. CDR1 and CDR2 from the germline V gene are LGHNA and YNFKEQ. V was pared by 0 bases and J by 2 bases, with 10 bases between. The CDR3 is CASSQDPGTNYGYTF. The CDR3 DNA reads TGTGCCAGCAGCCAAGATCCAGGCACAAACTATGGCTACACCTTC.

A few counts support this clone. The chain carries TRBV11-2 and TRBJ2-7, with D tentatively TRBD1 (6 bases). Per germline, CDR1 SGHAT and CDR2 FQNNGV. This CDR3 has 14 residues. Trimming left V 1 base short and J 3 bases short, with 10 bases between. The chain's CDR3 is CASSLGPQGYEQYF. CDR3 DNA: TGTGCCAGCAGCTTAGGCCCACAGGGCTACGAGCAGTACTTC. Variable domain in full (rest from reference TRBV11-2 and TRBJ2-7): EAGVAQSPRYKIIEKRQSVAFWCNPISGHATLYWYQQILGQGPKLLIQFQNNGVVDDSQLPKDRFSAERLKGVDSTLKIQPAKLEDSAVYLCASSLGPQGYEQYFGPGTRLTVT.

The rearrangement joins TRBV24-1 to TRBJ2-5; 10 positions agree with TRBD2. Losses at the gene ends were 2 bases for V and 1 base for J; bases not matched to a gene: 6. The CDR3 is 17 residues long. Germline V gene sequence: CDR1 KGHDR, CDR2 SFDVKD. The DNA for the CDR3 is TGTGCCACCAGTGATTCGGGACTAGCGAATTTCCAAGAGACCCAGTACTTC. Its protein product is CATSDSGLANFQETQYF.

The V call is TRBV27, the J call TRBJ2-1, with D possibly being TRBD2 (5 bases). With 6 bases removed from V and 6 bases from J, the gap between germline ends came to 18 bases. The length of the CDR3 is 15 residues. CDR1 is MNHEY, CDR2 SMNVEV, per germline (reference sequence). In DNA, the CDR3 is TGTGCCAGCAGACCAGAGGGTCCACTATTCAATGAGCAGTTCTTC. Its protein is CASRPEGPLFNEQFF.

This clone was recorded only once. This sequence joins TRBV6-6 and TRBJ1-5; TRBD1 might be the D (5 bases). This CDR3 comprises 14 residues. The germline CDR1 and CDR2 sequences are MNHNY and SVGAGI (reference sequence). The V end was cut by 7 bases, the J end by 5 bases, with 15 bases between. CDR3 amino acids: CASNAQQAHQPQHF. The CDR3 DNA reads as TGTGCCAGCAACGCCCAACAGGCACATCAGCCCCAGCATTTT.

The chain couples TRBV5-1 to TRBJ2-2, with TRBD1 identical over 8 bases. Germline V gene sequence: CDR1 SGHRS, CDR2 YFSETQ. J lost 7 bases, V lost 2 bases, and 4 bases had no gene match. The CDR3 totals 14 residues. In nucleotides, the CDR3 is TGCGCCAGCAGCTTCTCAGGGGGCCTCGGGGAGCTGTTTTTT. It is translated as CASSFSGGLGELFF.

The J gene is TRBJ2-7, the V gene TRBV9, with 7 positions matching TRBD1. Germline V gene sequence: CDR1 SGDLS, CDR2 YYNGEE. The V gene end was trimmed by 0 bases and the J gene end by 3 bases; junction bases not matched to a gene: 6. The CDR3 sequence is 15 residues long. CDR3: CASSVGGQGVYEQYF. CDR3 DNA: TGTGCCAGCAGCGTAGGGGGTCAGGGGGTCTACGAGCAGTACTTC.

V and J are TRBV10-2 and TRBJ2-5, with 7 bases identical to TRBD2. The CDR3 runs to 15 residues. V was pared by 2 bases and J by 5 bases, with 8 bases of the junction left unmatched. The germline V gene encodes CDR1 WSHSY and CDR2 SAAADI. In DNA form, the CDR3 reads TGCGCCAGCAGTGAGGGGGGGGGAGCGGGGGAGACCCAGTACTTC. It translates to CASSEGGGAGETQYF.

The genes are TRBV2 and TRBJ2-1; TRBD1 agrees at 8 bases. V was clipped by 7 bases and J by 14 bases; unmatched bases: 19. The CDR3 has 15 residues. Germline loops: CDR1 SNHLY, CDR2 FYNNEI. For the CDR3, the DNA is TGTGCCAGCACCCCGGACGGAGGTGGGACAGGTGGGAAGTTCTTC. Encoded protein: CASTPDGGGTGGKFF.